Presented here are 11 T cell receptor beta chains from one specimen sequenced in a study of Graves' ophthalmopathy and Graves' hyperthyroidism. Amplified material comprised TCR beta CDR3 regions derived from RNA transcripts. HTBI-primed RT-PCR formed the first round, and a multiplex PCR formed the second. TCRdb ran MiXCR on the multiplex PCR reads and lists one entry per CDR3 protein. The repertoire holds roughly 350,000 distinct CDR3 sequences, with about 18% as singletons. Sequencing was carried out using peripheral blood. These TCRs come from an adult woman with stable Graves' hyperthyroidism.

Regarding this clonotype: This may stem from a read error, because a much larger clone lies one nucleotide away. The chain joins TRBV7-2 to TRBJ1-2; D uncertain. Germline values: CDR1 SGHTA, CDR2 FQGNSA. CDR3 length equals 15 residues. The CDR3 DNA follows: TGTGCCAGCAGCTATAGTCCATCAGAAGGCTATGGCTACATCTTC. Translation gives CASSYSPSEGYGYIF.

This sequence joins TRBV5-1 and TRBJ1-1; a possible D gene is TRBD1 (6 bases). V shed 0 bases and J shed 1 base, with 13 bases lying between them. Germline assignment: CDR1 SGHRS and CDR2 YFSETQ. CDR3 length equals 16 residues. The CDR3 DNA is TGCGCCAGCAGCTTGGGCACAGGGAACAAGAACACTGAAGCTTTCTTT. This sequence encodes CASSLGTGNKNTEAFF.

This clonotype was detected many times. The CDR3 nucleotides are TGTGCCAGCCTCGGCTCGGGGGGGAGCAATCAGCCCCAGCATTTT. It codes for CASLGSGGSNQPQHF. The genes are TRBV2 and TRBJ1-5, with D perhaps TRBD1 (5 bases). Germline CDR1 is SNHLY and CDR2 is FYNNEI. The length of the CDR3 is 15 residues. Trimming cost V 8 bases and J 1 base, with 15 bases left between them.

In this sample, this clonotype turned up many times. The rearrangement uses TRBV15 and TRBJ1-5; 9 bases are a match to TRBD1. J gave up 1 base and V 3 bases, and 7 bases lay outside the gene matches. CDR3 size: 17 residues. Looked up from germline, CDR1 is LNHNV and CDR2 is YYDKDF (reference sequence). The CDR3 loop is CATSRRQGDLSNQPQHF. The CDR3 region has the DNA TGTGCCACCAGCAGGAGACAGGGGGATTTGAGCAATCAGCCCCAGCATTTT.

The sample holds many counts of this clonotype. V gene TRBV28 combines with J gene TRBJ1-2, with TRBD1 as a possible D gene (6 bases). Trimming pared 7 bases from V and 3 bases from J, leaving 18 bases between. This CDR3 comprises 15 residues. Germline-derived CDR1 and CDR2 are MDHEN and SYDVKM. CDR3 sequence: CASNLQGAFDYGYTF. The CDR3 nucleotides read TGTGCCAGCAATCTACAGGGAGCCTTCGACTATGGCTACACCTTC.

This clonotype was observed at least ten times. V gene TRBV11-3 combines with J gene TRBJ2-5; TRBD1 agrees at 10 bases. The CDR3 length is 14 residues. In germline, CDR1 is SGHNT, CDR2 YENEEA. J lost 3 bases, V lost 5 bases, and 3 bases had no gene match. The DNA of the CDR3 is TGTGCCAGCAGCCCGGGGACAGGGGAAGAGACCCAGTACTTC. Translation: CASSPGTGEETQYF.

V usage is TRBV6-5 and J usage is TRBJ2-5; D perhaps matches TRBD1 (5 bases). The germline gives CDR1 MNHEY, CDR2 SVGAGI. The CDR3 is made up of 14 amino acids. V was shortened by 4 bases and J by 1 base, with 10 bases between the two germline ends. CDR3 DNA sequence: TGTGCCAGCAGTTCGACAGAGGTCCAAGAGACCCAGTACTTC. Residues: CASSSTEVQETQYF.

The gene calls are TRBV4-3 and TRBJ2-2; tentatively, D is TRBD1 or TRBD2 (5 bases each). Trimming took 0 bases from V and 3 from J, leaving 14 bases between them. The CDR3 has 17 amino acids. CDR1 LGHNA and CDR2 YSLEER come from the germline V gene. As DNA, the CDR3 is TGCGCCAGCAGCCAAGATAGGGGTAGCGCCTACACCGGGGAGCTGTTTTTT. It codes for CASSQDRGSAYTGELFF.

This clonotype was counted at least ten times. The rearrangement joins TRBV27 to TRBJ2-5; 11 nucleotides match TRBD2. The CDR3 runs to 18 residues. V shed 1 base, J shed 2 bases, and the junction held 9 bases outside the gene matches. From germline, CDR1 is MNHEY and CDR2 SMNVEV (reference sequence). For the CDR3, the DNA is TGTGCCAGCAGTTTATGGCCAACTAGCGGGAGAGGGCAAGAGACCCAGTACTTC. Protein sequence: CASSLWPTSGRGQETQYF.

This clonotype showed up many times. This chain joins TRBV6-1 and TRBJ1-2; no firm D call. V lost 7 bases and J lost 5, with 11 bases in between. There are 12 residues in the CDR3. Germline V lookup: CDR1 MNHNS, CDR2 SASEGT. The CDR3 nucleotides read TGTGCCAGCATTCAACAGCCGTATGGCTACACCTTC. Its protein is CASIQQPYGYTF.

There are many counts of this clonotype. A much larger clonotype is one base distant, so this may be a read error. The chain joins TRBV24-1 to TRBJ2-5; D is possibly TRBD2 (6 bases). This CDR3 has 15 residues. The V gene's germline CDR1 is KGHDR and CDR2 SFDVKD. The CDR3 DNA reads TGTGCCACCAGTGACCTCGGCCGCGGGGAAGAGACCAAGTACTTC. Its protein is CATSDLGRGEETKYF.